Listed below are T cell receptor beta chains from one sample, sequenced in a study of vaccination effects on CD4 cells after COVID-19. Libraries were prepared by immunoSEQ multiplex PCR; TCRdb keeps only in-frame clonotypes and omits some of them. This sample yields fewer than 25,000 clones, of which around 70% are seen a single time; 10% to 15% belongs to the top ten. These receptors have no known antigen. The source material was CD4+ T cells from PBMCs cultured with HCoV-229E spike peptides, sampled before COVID-19 vaccination. Source of these receptors: a human donor who received a COVID-19 vaccine. CDR3s include the opening cysteine and the closing phenylalanine or tryptophan. The D gene is left open where the match is weak. Clone size is given for some rows only: seen once, a few or many times, or a class if the clone is expanded.

>.|TRBD1|13|TRBV12-3/TRBV12-4|TRBJ1-1
TGTGCCAGCAGCTCGCAGGGGGCGATTGAAGCTTTCTTT
CASSSQGAIEAFF
>.|.|12|TRBV7-2|TRBJ2-7
TGTGCCAGCAGCTTAGGGGGGTGGATGCAGTACTTC
CASSLGGWMQYF
>.|TRBD1|17|TRBV19|TRBJ2-1
TGTGCCAGTAGGCAACAGGGGGCCGGAGAATACCTCCATGAGCAGTTCTTC
CASRQQGAGEYLHEQFF
>.|.|11|TRBV6-6|TRBJ1-1
TGTGCCAGCAGACAGAACACTGAAGCTTTCTTT
CASRQNTEAFF
>.|TRBD1|17|TRBV3-1/TRBV3-2|TRBJ2-5
TGTGCCAGCAGTCGAAACGGCGGGACAGGGGGCGAAGAGACCCAGTACTTC
CASSRNGGTGGEETQYF
>.|.|13|TRBV29-1|TRBJ2-2
TGCAGCGCGGACACCCCGAACACCGGGGAGCTGTTTTTT
CSADTPNTGELFF
>.|.|13|TRBV11-3|TRBJ1-1
TGTGCCAGCAGCTTAGCTTCAAGCACTGAAGCTTTCTTT
CASSLASSTEAFF
>.|.|14|TRBV5-1|TRBJ1-5
TGCGCCAGCAGCGTTGGACAACCCAATCAGCCCCAGCATTTT
CASSVGQPNQPQHF
>.|TRBD2|15|TRBV5-4|TRBJ2-1
TGTGCCAGCAGCTCAGCACTAGCGGGGGGTAATGAGCAGTTCTTC
CASSSALAGGNEQFF
>.|.|16|TRBV2|TRBJ1-1
TGTGCCAGCAGTAAATGGCAGGTAAACATGAACACTGAAGCTTTCTTT
CASSKWQVNMNTEAFF
>.|TRBD2|19|TRBV7-9|TRBJ2-5
TGTGCCAGCAGACCAGGAATGGGGTTAGCGGGAGCGGCACAAGAGACCCAGTACTTC
CASRPGMGLAGAAQETQYF
>.|.|17|TRBV19|TRBJ2-6
TGTGCCAGTAGTATCTTACCAGGGGCGTCTGGGGCCAACGTCCTGACTTTC
CASSILPGASGANVLTF
>once|TRBD2|16|TRBV6-1|TRBJ2-3
TGTGCCAGCAGTGAACTTCGGACTAGCGGTGCAGATACGCAGTATTTT
CASSELRTSGADTQYF
>.|.|15|TRBV19|TRBJ1-5
TGTGCCAGTAGTATCACCTATGATGGCAATCAGCCCCAGCATTTT
CASSITYDGNQPQHF
>.|TRBD2|15|TRBV6-4|TRBJ2-3
TGTGCCAGCAGTGAGGACAGCGGGGGGGCCGATACGCAGTATTTT
CASSEDSGGADTQYF
>.|.|14|TRBV28|TRBJ1-4
TGTGCCAGCAGTTTACCAGGGGTGGCTGAAAAACTGTTTTTT
CASSLPGVAEKLFF
>once|TRBD2|16|TRBV15|TRBJ2-3
TGTGCCACCAGCAGAGCGCTAGCGGGCGGCACAGATACGCAGTATTTT
CATSRALAGGTDTQYF
>.|TRBD1|14|TRBV18|TRBJ1-1
TGTGCCAGCTCACCCGGACAGGGAAACACTGAAGCTTTCTTT
CASSPGQGNTEAFF
>.|.|16|TRBV19|TRBJ2-6
TGTGCCAGTAGTATCGGAGATTATTCTGGGGCCAACGTCCTGACTTTC
CASSIGDYSGANVLTF
>.|.|14|TRBV3-1/TRBV3-2|TRBJ2-5
TGTGCCAGCAGCCCCGGGGTAGCGCGGGAGACCCAGTACTTC
CASSPGVARETQYF
>.|.|15|TRBV25-1|TRBJ2-3
TGTGCCAGCAGTGAGGGCGGGCGGGTATCAGATACGCAGTATTTT
CASSEGGRVSDTQYF
>few|.|12|TRBV30|TRBJ1-2
TGTGCCTGGAAGTTGCCGGGACATGGCTACACCTTC
CAWKLPGHGYTF
>once|.|14|TRBV3-1/TRBV3-2|TRBJ1-1
TGTGCCAGCAGCCTCGGTACGTCGGACACTGAAGCTTTCTTT
CASSLGTSDTEAFF
>.|.|14|TRBV2|TRBJ1-2
TGTGCCAGCTCCACACAGGGCACTAACTATGGCTACACCTTC
CASSTQGTNYGYTF
>.|TRBD1|13|TRBV6-5|TRBJ1-3
TGTGCCAGCAGACAGGGGGGAGGAAACACCATATATTTT
CASRQGGGNTIYF
>.|.|13|TRBV30|TRBJ1-5
TGTGCCTGGAGTGAAGATAGCAATCAGCCCCAGCATTTT
CAWSEDSNQPQHF
>.|TRBD2|15|TRBV5-4|TRBJ2-1
TGTGCCAGCAGCTTGGGTAGCGGGAGTAGCAATGAGCAGTTCTTC
CASSLGSGSSNEQFF
>.|.|14|TRBV9|TRBJ2-7
TGTGCCAGCAGCGTAGATGAGGGGACCTACGAGCAGTACTTC
CASSVDEGTYEQYF
>.|.|14|TRBV5-1|TRBJ1-4
TGCGCCAGCAGCTCTTCGGGGTTGATCGAAAAACTGTTTTTT
CASSSSGLIEKLFF
>once|.|10|TRBV2|TRBJ1-2
TGTGCCAGCAGTGAAGCTGGCTACACCTTC
CASSEAGYTF
>.|.|16|TRBV3-1/TRBV3-2|TRBJ2-1
TGTGCCAGCAGCCAAGATACCGATCTCGCCTACAATGAGCAGTTCTTC
CASSQDTDLAYNEQFF
>.|.|17|TRBV10-2|TRBJ2-1
TGCGCCAGCAGTGAGTCGAAACCCCTCGTCAGGGACAATGAGCAGTTCTTC
CASSESKPLVRDNEQFF
>.|.|13|TRBV24-1|TRBJ1-5
TGTGCCACCAGTGATTTCGGTGACCAGCCCCAGCATTTT
CATSDFGDQPQHF
>.|.|12|TRBV24-1|TRBJ2-3
TGTGCCACCAGTGGGGATACAGATACGCAGTATTTT
CATSGDTDTQYF
>.|TRBD2|14|TRBV19|TRBJ2-2
TGTGCCAGTAGTGGGGCGGGAGGGGCCGGGGAGCTGTTTTTT
CASSGAGGAGELFF
>.|.|12|TRBV12-3/TRBV12-4|TRBJ2-7
TGTGCCAGCAGTTTAGTGGGTGGCGAGCAGTACTTC
CASSLVGGEQYF
>.|.|11|TRBV3-1/TRBV3-2|TRBJ1-1
TGTGCCAGCAGCCAGAGTTACCTAGCTTTCTTT
CASSQSYLAFF
>.|TRBD1|18|TRBV10-3|TRBJ2-5
TGTGCCATCAGCGGAGTCCAGGTGTCCAGGGGGAGTCGGGAGACCCAGTACTTC
CAISGVQVSRGSRETQYF
>.|TRBD1|11|TRBV6-5|TRBJ1-1
TGTGCCAGCAGTTTTGACAGGGCGGCTTTCTTT
CASSFDRAAFF
>.|.|15|TRBV19|TRBJ2-3
TGTGCCAGTAGTATAGAAATGAAGATCACAGATACGCAGTATTTT
CASSIEMKITDTQYF
>.|.|13|TRBV2|TRBJ2-5
TGTGCCAGCAGTTTGGGATGGGGGGAGACCCAGTACTTC
CASSLGWGETQYF
>.|TRBD2|18|TRBV5-4|TRBJ2-7
TGTGCCAGCAGCTTGGAAACTAGCGGGAGGGCCATGGGCTACGAGCAGTACTTC
CASSLETSGRAMGYEQYF
>once|.|17|TRBV6-1|TRBJ2-1
TGTGCCAGCAGTGAACAAATTCGGGGGTATTATGGCAATGAGCAGTTCTTC
CASSEQIRGYYGNEQFF
>.|.|13|TRBV3-1/TRBV3-2|TRBJ1-2
TGTGCCAGCAGCCAACCCCCGGGGAATGGCTACACCTTC
CASSQPPGNGYTF
>.|.|11|TRBV20-1|TRBJ2-7
TGCAGCGCAGACAGCTACTACGAGCAGTACTTC
CSADSYYEQYF